These T cell receptor beta chains were read from a single sample in a study of T cell responses to AZD1222 COVID-19 vaccine. Profiling relied on immunoSEQ multiplex PCR, and the TCRdb table lists in-frame clones only, not all of them. In the table there are about 180,000 clones, 80% to 95% of which are singletons. The sequencing used peripheral blood, collected 28 days after the second dose of the MenACWY control vaccine. The receptors were gathered from an adult who received the MenACWY meningococcal vaccine as a control. CDR3s include the opening cysteine and the closing phenylalanine or tryptophan. D genes are given only for firm matches. Size tells how often a clone was seen (once, few, many) or the class of an expanded clone, and some rows leave it out.

>TRBD1|TRBJ2-7|.|TRBV6-5
TGTGCCAGCAGTTACGGGACAGGGGACACCTACGAGCAGTACTTC
CASSYGTGDTYEQYF
>TRBD2|TRBJ2-3|.|TRBV4-2
TGTGCCAGCAGCCCGACTAGCGGGGGGGGCACAGATACGCAGTATTTT
CASSPTSGGGTDTQYF
>TRBD2|TRBJ2-1|.|TRBV11-2
TGTGCCAGCAGCTTAGAAATACTAGCGGGGGGTAACAATGAGCAGTTCTTC
CASSLEILAGGNNEQFF
>TRBD1|TRBJ1-2|.|TRBV7-9
TGTGCCAGCACCCAAGGGACAGGGAACGGCTACACCTTC
CASTQGTGNGYTF
>.|TRBJ2-7|.|TRBV2
TGTGCCAGCAGTTTCTTGGACAGTCTGAATAAGTTC
CASSFLDSLNKF
>TRBD1|TRBJ1-1|.|TRBV5-1
TGCGCCAGCAGCTTGGGACAGGGCGGATCAGAAGCTTTCTTT
CASSLGQGGSEAFF
>.|TRBJ1-5|.|TRBV30
TGTGCCTGGAGCTGGGGGGGCCGCCAGCCCCAGCATTTT
CAWSWGGRQPQHF
>.|TRBJ1-2|.|TRBV12-3/TRBV12-4
TGTGCCAGCAGCCAGACTAACTATGGCTACACCTTC
CASSQTNYGYTF
>.|TRBJ2-3|.|TRBV29-1
TGCAGCGTTGAAGAGGTCGGGGGAAGCACAGATACGCAGTATTTT
CSVEEVGGSTDTQYF
>.|TRBJ1-3|few|TRBV7-8
TGTGCCAGCAGCTTGCGGCTCCCGAACCCCGGAAACACCATATATTTT
CASSLRLPNPGNTIYF
>.|TRBJ1-1|.|TRBV12-3/TRBV12-4
TGTGCCAGCACCCTTAACACTGAAGCTTTCTTT
CASTLNTEAFF
>.|TRBJ1-1|many|TRBV7-9
TGTGCCAGCAGCAGGACAGCAGTAGAAGCTTTCTTT
CASSRTAVEAFF
>TRBD1|TRBJ2-3|once|TRBV6-2/TRBV6-3
TGTGCCAGCACCCCGGACAGGGAGCCCACCCCAGATACGCAGTATTTT
CASTPDREPTPDTQYF
>.|TRBJ1-1|.|TRBV30
TGTGCCTGGACCGGGGGTATGGGGTACACTGAAGCTTTCTTT
CAWTGGMGYTEAFF
>.|TRBJ2-5|.|TRBV6-5
TGTGCCAGCAGTTACTGGGGGGCGGAAGAGACCCAGTACTTC
CASSYWGAEETQYF
>.|TRBJ1-2|.|TRBV4-2
TGTGCCAGCAGCCAAAACGCGCGGGCTGGAAATCATGGCTACACCTTC
CASSQNARAGNHGYTF
>.|TRBJ1-1|.|TRBV5-1
TGCGCCAGCAGCTTGGAAGGCGGCAGGGCCACTGAAGCTTTCTTT
CASSLEGGRATEAFF
>.|TRBJ2-5|.|TRBV7-3
TGTGCCAGCAGCTTAGATTCAGGCCAAGAGACCCAGTACTTC
CASSLDSGQETQYF
>.|TRBJ2-7|.|TRBV6-6
TGTGCCAGCACCCCAGGTGGGGGTTCCTACGAGCAGTACTTC
CASTPGGGSYEQYF
>.|TRBJ2-1|.|TRBV24-1
TGTGCCACGACGGATTCCTACAATGAGCAGTTCTTC
CATTDSYNEQFF
>.|TRBJ2-3|.|TRBV12-3/TRBV12-4
TGTGCCAGCAGTCGGAGCACAGATACGCAGTATTTT
CASSRSTDTQYF
>.|TRBJ1-2|.|TRBV28
TGTGCCAGCACTCAGCAGGTTAACAACTATGGCTACACCTTC
CASTQQVNNYGYTF
>.|TRBJ2-7|.|TRBV27
TGTGCCAGCAGTCTACGGGGGTGGGCTGACGAGCAGTACTTC
CASSLRGWADEQYF
>.|TRBJ2-2|.|TRBV3-1/TRBV3-2
TGTGCCAGCAGCCAAGGTCACAGGGGGGGATACACCGGGGAGCTGTTTTTT
CASSQGHRGGYTGELFF
>.|TRBJ1-1|.|TRBV6-1
TGTGCCAGCAGTGATACAGGGTACACTGAAGCTTTCTTT
CASSDTGYTEAFF
>.|TRBJ2-3|.|TRBV12-3/TRBV12-4
TGTGCCAGCAGTCCCCGAAGGGGACATACGCAGTATTTT
CASSPRRGHTQYF
>TRBD1|TRBJ1-2|.|TRBV6-5
TGTGCCAGCAAAACAGGGGGCGGGCCCTATGGCTACACCTTC
CASKTGGGPYGYTF
>TRBD1|TRBJ1-3|.|TRBV27
TGTGCCAGCAGCCCGGGACAGGGGTACTCTGGAAACACCATATATTTT
CASSPGQGYSGNTIYF
>TRBD1|TRBJ2-5|.|TRBV5-1
TGCGCCAGCAGCTTTGGACAGGGGGCCCAAGAGACCCAGTACTTC
CASSFGQGAQETQYF
>.|TRBJ1-2|.|TRBV6-6
TGTGCCAGCAGTTACCAGGCAGGGAACGGCTACACCTTC
CASSYQAGNGYTF
>.|TRBJ2-7|.|TRBV11-1
TGTGCCAGCAGCCGGGACGGAACCCACTACGAGCAGTACTTC
CASSRDGTHYEQYF
>.|TRBJ1-4|.|TRBV18
TGTGCCAGCTCACGCTACGGGACACCGAAGAATGAAAAACTGTTTTTT
CASSRYGTPKNEKLFF
>TRBD1|TRBJ1-1|.|TRBV7-2
TGTGCCAGCAGAATGACAGGGACCCGCACTGAAGCTTTCTTT
CASRMTGTRTEAFF
>.|TRBJ1-4|once|TRBV4-2
TGTGCCAGCAGCCCGGGCTATACTAATGAAAAACTGTTTTTT
CASSPGYTNEKLFF
>TRBD1|TRBJ1-5|.|TRBV19
TGTGCCAGTCTAGAGACAGGGGGGTCCCCCGGGACCCAGCATTTT
CASLETGGSPGTQHF
>.|TRBJ2-7|.|TRBV19
TGTGCCAGTAGTACGCGACGGGGTACCTACGAGCAGTACTTC
CASSTRRGTYEQYF
>.|TRBJ1-6|few|TRBV3-1/TRBV3-2
TGTGCCAGCAGCCAAGTCTCGGACACATATAATTCACCCCTCCACTTT
CASSQVSDTYNSPLHF